This note documents a single TCR beta chain sequence. Patients from Seattle were sampled longitudinally, starting during active infection. This record belongs to a study of blood T cell repertoires in COVID-19. Study-wide background: Sites in the United States, Italy and Spain provided acute and convalescent COVID-19 samples. Sources were T cells, B-cell-depleted T cells, or PBMCs; the material itself was cDNA or gDNA.

The junction had 16 bases not matched to a gene; V was cut back by 5 bases and J by 7 bases. This CDR3 comprises 17 residues. Germline CDR1 and CDR2: SGHTA and FQGTGA. Authors' methods: Estimation of nucleated cell counts was performed using reference gene primer amplification. The repertoire was sequenced with immunoSEQ multiplex PCR; TCRdb's copy has only in-frame clones and lacks some. That table supplies the V and J calls and clone size; D and trimming were determined from the DNA. This repertoire shows about 260,000 clones, approximately 91% found once; its top ten account for over 9%. This chain links TRBV7-3 with TRBJ2-1; 8 bases line up with TRBD2. This TCR derives from a woman in her 30s with COVID-19, enrolled during active disease. Input material: peripheral blood. CDR3 sequence reads: CASSVSPRAPGGNEQFF. The CDR3 nucleotides are TGTGCCAGCAGCGTCTCCCCCCGGGCCCCGGGGGGGAATGAGCAGTTCTTC.